This record concerns one TCR beta chain sequence. What it binds is not known. Using immunoSEQ multiplex PCR, the repertoire was profiled, and TCRdb retains in-frame clones only, with some absent. The sample lists 100,000 to 150,000 clones, roughly 88% occurring once. This sample is part of a study of cytotoxic CD8 clonotypes in ibrutinib-treated CLL. Germline V gene lookup returns CDR1 SQVTM and CDR2 ANQGSEA. This CDR3 has 12 residues. Trimming cost V 7 bases and J 3 bases; bases outside gene matches: 2. Whole-study results and caveats: Rare overall, public clonotypes shrank or held steady under therapy.

Specimen: PBMCs, collected after 24 months of ibrutinib treatment. The V gene is TRBV29-1, the J gene TRBJ2-3; 9 bases align to TRBD1. The sequence came from a human donor with chronic lymphocytic leukemia. Here the CDR3 reads CSAGTGTDTQYF. For the CDR3, the DNA is TGCAGCGCAGGGACAGGGACAGATACGCAGTATTTT.